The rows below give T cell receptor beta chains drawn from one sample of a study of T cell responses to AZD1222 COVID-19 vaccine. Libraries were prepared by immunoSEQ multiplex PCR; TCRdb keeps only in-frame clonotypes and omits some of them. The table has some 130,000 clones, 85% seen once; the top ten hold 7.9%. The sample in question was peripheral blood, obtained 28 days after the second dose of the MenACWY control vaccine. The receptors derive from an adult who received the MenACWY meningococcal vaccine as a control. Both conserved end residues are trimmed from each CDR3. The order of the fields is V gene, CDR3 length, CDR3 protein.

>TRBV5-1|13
ASSLTDRLNYGYT
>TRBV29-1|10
SVELNTGELF
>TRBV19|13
ASSPRGGLSQPQH
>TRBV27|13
ASSLGRRAHNEQF
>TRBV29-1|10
SGTGGAYSQY
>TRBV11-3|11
ASSLSSNTEAF
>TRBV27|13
ASSLWDTDYNEQF
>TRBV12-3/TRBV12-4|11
ASSLLRNTEAF
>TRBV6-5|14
ASSYSGGPNTGELF
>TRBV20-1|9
SAPADVGYT
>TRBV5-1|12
ASSPVGGIDEQF
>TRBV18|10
ASSLKGNEQY
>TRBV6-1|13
ASSEEGTGGQPQH
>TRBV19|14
ASSIKVGAGNQPQH
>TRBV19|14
ASTPSRGRSGNTIY
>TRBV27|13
ASSLVGGGINEQF
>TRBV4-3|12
ASSQGQGLDGYT
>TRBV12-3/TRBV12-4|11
ASTLGWGYEQY
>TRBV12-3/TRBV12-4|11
ASSLAQAYEQY
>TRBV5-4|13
ASSSLGPMNTEAF
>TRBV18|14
ASSKNRGRDTGELF
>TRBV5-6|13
ASSWTSGGRGEQF
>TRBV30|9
AWRYGSEAF
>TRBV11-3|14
ASSLDLNLRSTEAF
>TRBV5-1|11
ASSLQGTYEQY
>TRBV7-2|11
ASSSVANYGYT
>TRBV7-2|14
ASSPRLAGGQETQY
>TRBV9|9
ASSPRLGAF
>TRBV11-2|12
ASSLPQDGVARY
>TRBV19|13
ASKFDGSGGQPQH
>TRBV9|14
ASSVDPRGLNNEQF
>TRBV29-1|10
SVPTSDETQY
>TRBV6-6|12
ASSYGQLNYGYT
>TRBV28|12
ASSAPGGRSPLH
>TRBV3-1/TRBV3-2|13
ASSQDAGAGYGYT
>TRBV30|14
AWSVFYRQGVDEQY
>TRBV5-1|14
ASSLAPGGADGELF
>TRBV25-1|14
ASSPGLAVVSETQY
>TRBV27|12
ASSLGPKRTEAF
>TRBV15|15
ATSREFFRARNTEAF
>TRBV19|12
ASSMGGTSDTQY
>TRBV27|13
ASSPPSGGVTEAF
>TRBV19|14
ASSLFRDRDNQPQH
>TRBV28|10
ASSNPARGYT
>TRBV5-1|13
ASSLIQGEDSPLH
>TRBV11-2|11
ASSLGFGNTIY
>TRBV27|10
ASRAQGPGYT
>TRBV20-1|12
SASRRDGNQPQH
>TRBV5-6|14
ASSSVLAGGGETQY
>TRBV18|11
ASSGGSDSPLH
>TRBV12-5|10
ASGPLAYEQY
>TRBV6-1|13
ASSEWGQSDQPQH
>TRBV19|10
ASSIVNNEQF
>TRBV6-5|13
ASSRSGGSYNEQF
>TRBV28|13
ASSPGQGAYQPQH
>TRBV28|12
ASSLFAGYNEQF
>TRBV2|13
ASRQGGAAGQPQH
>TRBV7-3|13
ASSLSPGGYNEQF